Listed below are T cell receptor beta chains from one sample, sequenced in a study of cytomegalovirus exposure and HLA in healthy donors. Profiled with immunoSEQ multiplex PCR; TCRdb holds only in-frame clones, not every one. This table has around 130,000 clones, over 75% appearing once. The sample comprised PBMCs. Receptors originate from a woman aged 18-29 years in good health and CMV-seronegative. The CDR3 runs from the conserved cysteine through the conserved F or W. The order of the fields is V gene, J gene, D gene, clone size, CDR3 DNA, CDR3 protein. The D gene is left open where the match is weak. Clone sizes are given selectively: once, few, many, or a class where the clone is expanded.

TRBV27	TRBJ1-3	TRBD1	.	TGTGCCAGCAGTTTATCAAGGGGACAGGGGAACACCATATATTTT	CASSLSRGQGNTIYF
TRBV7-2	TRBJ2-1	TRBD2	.	TGTGCCAGCAGCTCACACGGACTAGAAAGGGACAATGAGCAGTTCTTC	CASSSHGLERDNEQFF
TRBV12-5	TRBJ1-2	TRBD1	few	TGTGCTAGTGGTTTGGCATATGTAGGGGGCTTCGATGGCTACACCTTC	CASGLAYVGGFDGYTF
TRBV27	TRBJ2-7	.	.	TGTGCCAGCAGTTTATCGCCAGCCCCCGGGTACGAGCAGTACTTC	CASSLSPAPGYEQYF
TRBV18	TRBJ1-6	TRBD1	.	TGTGCCAGCTCAATACAGGGGGTAAATTCACCCCTCCACTTT	CASSIQGVNSPLHF
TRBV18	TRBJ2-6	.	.	TGTGCCAGCTCACCACAGGAGTACTCTGGGGCCAACGTCCTGACTTTC	CASSPQEYSGANVLTF
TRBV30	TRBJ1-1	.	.	TGTGCCTGGAGTTACAGGGAAAGGGGTTTCTTT	CAWSYRERGFF
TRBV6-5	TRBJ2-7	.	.	TGTGCCAGCAGTTATCCGGGTTCCGAGCAGTACTTC	CASSYPGSEQYF
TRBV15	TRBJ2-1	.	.	TGTGCCACCAGCAGAGGCGGGGTTTCCTACAATGAGCAGTTCTTC	CATSRGGVSYNEQFF
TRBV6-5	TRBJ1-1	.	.	TGTGCCAGCAGTTGGGGCATGAACACTGAAGCTTTCTTT	CASSWGMNTEAFF
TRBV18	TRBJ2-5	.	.	TGTGCCAGCTCACTCTTCCCTAAAGAGACCCAGTACTTC	CASSLFPKETQYF
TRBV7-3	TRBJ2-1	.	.	TGTGCCAGCAGCTTACAACTTAACAATGAGCAGTTCTTC	CASSLQLNNEQFF
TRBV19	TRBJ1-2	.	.	TGTGCCAGTAGGAATGTGGCGGGGGTTTATGGCTACACCTTC	CASRNVAGVYGYTF
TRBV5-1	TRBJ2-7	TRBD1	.	TGCGCCAGCAGCTTGGTGGACAGGGGGCTCGAGCAGTACTTC	CASSLVDRGLEQYF
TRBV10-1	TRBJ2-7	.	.	TGCGCCAGCAGTGAGGGGCAGTCCCACGAGCAGTACTTC	CASSEGQSHEQYF
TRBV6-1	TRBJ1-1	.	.	TGTGCCAGCAGTGATCTGGTAGAAAGCACTGAAGCTTTCTTT	CASSDLVESTEAFF
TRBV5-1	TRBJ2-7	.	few	TGCGCCAGCAGCCGCGACACTGCTTCCTACGAGCAGTACTTC	CASSRDTASYEQYF
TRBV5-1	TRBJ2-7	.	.	TGCGCCAGCAGCTTGACAGGGACCTACGAGCAGTACTTC	CASSLTGTYEQYF
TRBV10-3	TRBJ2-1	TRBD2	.	TGTGCCATCAGTGAAACGGGAGGCTCCTTAAATGAGCAGTTCTTC	CAISETGGSLNEQFF
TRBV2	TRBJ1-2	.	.	TGTGCCACGGGGAGGCAGACGAATGGCTACACCTTC	CATGRQTNGYTF
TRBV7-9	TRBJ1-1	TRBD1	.	TGTGCCAGCAGCTACCGGACAGGGGGAAAAGCTTTCTTT	CASSYRTGGKAFF
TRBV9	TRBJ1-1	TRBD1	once	TGTGCCAGCAGCCCCCGGACAGGAGGCGGATTGGAAGCTTTCTTT	CASSPRTGGGLEAFF
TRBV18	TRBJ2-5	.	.	TGTGCCAGCTCACCACCGCGAGAGACCCAGTACTTC	CASSPPRETQYF
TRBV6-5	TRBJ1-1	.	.	TGTGCCAGCAGCCTCACGGGGGGTGGAAACACTGAAGCTTTCTTT	CASSLTGGGNTEAFF
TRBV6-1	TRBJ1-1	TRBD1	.	TGTGCCAGCAGGACAGGGGGCCACACTGAAGCTTTCTTT	CASRTGGHTEAFF
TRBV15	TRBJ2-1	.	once	TGTGCCACCAGCAGCCCATACGGGGGGCGCTACAATGAGCAGTTCTTC	CATSSPYGGRYNEQFF
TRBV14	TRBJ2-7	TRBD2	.	TGTGCCAGCAGCCAAGAAGGGCCGGGACTACCAGAGCAGTACTTC	CASSQEGPGLPEQYF
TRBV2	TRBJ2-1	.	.	TGTGCCAGCATCCGGACTAACTACAATGAGCAGTTCTTC	CASIRTNYNEQFF
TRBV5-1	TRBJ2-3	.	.	TGCGCCAGCAGCCCGGGACAACCCTTAGGCACAGATACGCAGTATTTT	CASSPGQPLGTDTQYF
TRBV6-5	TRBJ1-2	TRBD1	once	TGTGCCAGCAGTTCCTCCAGGGGGAACTATGGCTACACCTTC	CASSSSRGNYGYTF
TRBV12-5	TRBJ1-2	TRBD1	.	TGTGCTAGTGGTTCGGGACAGGGGGTTGGCTACACCTTC	CASGSGQGVGYTF
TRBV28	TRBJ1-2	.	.	TGTGCCAGTGAATTTTCCTCAGGGCCCGGCTACACCTTC	CASEFSSGPGYTF
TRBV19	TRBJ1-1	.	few	TGTGCCAGTAGTATAGCGGGGTTGGGAGCTTTCTTT	CASSIAGLGAFF
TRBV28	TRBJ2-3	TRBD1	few	TGTGCCAGCAGTTCCTCCGGGACAGCTAGCACAGATACGCAGTATTTT	CASSSSGTASTDTQYF
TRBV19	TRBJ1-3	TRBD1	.	TGTGCCAGTAGCCCCGGGACAGGGGTCGGAAACACCATATATTTT	CASSPGTGVGNTIYF
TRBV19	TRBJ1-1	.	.	TGTGCCAGTAGTATGCTGGGGGCAACTGAAGCTTTCTTT	CASSMLGATEAFF
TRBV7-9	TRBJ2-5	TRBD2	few	TGTGCCAGCAGCCAGAGCGGGGAGGAGACCCAGTACTTC	CASSQSGEETQYF
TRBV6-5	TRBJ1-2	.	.	TGTGCCAGCAGTTACGGAGAGGTCTATGGCTACACCTTC	CASSYGEVYGYTF
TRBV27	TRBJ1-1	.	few	TGTGCCAGCAGTATCGGGGGGGCTTTAAACACTGAAGCTTTCTTT	CASSIGGALNTEAFF
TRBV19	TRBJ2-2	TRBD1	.	TGTGCCAGTACCGGGACAGGGGAGGCCGGGGAGCTGTTTTTT	CASTGTGEAGELFF
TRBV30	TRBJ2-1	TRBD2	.	TGTGCCTGGGCCGGGACTAGCCCCTCCAATGAGCAGTTCTTC	CAWAGTSPSNEQFF
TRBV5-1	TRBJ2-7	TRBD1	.	TGCGCCAGCAGCTTGGGCCAGGGGGTCGACTACGAGCAGTACTTC	CASSLGQGVDYEQYF
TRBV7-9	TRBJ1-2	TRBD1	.	TGTGCCAGCAGCGACACTGGACAGGGCGCATGGGGCTACACCTTC	CASSDTGQGAWGYTF
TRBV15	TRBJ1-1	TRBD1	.	TGTGCCACCAGCAGCTCGACAGGGTTGGGCACTGAAGCTTTCTTT	CATSSSTGLGTEAFF
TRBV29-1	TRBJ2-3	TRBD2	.	TGCAGCGCTGGGGAGGGGATGAGGGCAGATACGCAGTATTTT	CSAGEGMRADTQYF
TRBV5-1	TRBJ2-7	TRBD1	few	TGCGCCAGCAGCTTGGAAGGCAGGGGGTACGAGCAGTACTTC	CASSLEGRGYEQYF
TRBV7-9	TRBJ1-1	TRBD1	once	TGTGCCAGCAGCTTAGCACATACTACAGGGGGCGCTTTCTTT	CASSLAHTTGGAFF
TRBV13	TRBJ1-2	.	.	TGTGCCAGCAGCTTAGGCCTAAGGAGTGGCTACACCTTC	CASSLGLRSGYTF